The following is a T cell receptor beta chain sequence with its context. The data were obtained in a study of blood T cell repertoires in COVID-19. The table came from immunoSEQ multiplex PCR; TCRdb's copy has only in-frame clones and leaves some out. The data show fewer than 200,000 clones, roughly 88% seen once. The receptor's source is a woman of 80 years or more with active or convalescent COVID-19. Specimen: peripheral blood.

The CDR3 region is CASSPRNDISSTEAFF. The CDR3 DNA reads TGTGCCAGCTCCCCTCGAAACGACATTTCGAGCACTGAAGCTTTCTTT. This rearrangement joins TRBV18 to TRBJ1-1; D unclear. This CDR3 spans 16 amino acids. V was clipped by 6 bases and J by 4 bases, with 21 bases between them. CDR1 KGHSH and CDR2 LQKENI come from the germline V gene.